The rows below give T cell receptor beta chains drawn from one sample of a study of blood T cell repertoires in COVID-19. Only in-frame clones appear in the TCRdb table, and some are missing; sequencing was by immunoSEQ multiplex PCR. The profile covers roughly 250,000 clones, with around 89% appearing a single time and roughly 3.6% taken by the ten largest. Sequencing used peripheral blood. The receptors stem from a woman between 35 and 50 years old with acute or convalescent COVID-19. Both conserved end residues are part of each CDR3. D genes are given only for firm matches. The size of a clone is reported for some rows only, either as once, few or many, or as a class for expanded clones.

V	J	size	D	DNA	CDR3
TRBV11-2	TRBJ1-6	NA	TRBD1	TGTGCCAGCAGGGCAGGTGGAATAGGACAGGGTCTTTATTCACCCCTCCACTTT	CASRAGGIGQGLYSPLHF
TRBV5-4	TRBJ1-6	NA	TRBD1	TGTGCCAGCAGCTCGACAGGGGGTTCACCCCTCCACTTT	CASSSTGGSPLHF
TRBV29-1	TRBJ1-1	NA	NA	TGCAGCGTCCAGGAACTGAACACTGAAGCTTTCTTT	CSVQELNTEAFF
TRBV3-1/TRBV3-2	TRBJ2-1	NA	NA	TGTGCCAGCAGCCAAGATTTAGGCAGGGGACCGAACAATGAGCAGTTCTTC	CASSQDLGRGPNNEQFF
TRBV6-2/TRBV6-3	TRBJ1-1	NA	NA	TGTGCCAGCAGTTTGACACACGACACTGAAGCTTTCTTT	CASSLTHDTEAFF
TRBV5-1	TRBJ2-2	NA	NA	TGCGCCAGCAGGAGTACAGGGCCAGGAGGCGGGGAGCTGTTTTTT	CASRSTGPGGGELFF
TRBV6-4	TRBJ1-2	NA	TRBD1	TGTGCCAGCAGCCCTACCAGGGGGCTTGAAGGCGGCTACACCTTC	CASSPTRGLEGGYTF
TRBV10-1	TRBJ1-2	NA	NA	TGCGCCAGCCAATGGGCCTTTAACTATGGCTACACCTTC	CASQWAFNYGYTF
TRBV19	TRBJ1-1	NA	NA	TGTGCCAGTACCACCACCCCGGGCACTGAAGCTTTCTTT	CASTTTPGTEAFF
TRBV6-2/TRBV6-3	TRBJ2-1	NA	TRBD2	TGTGCCAGCAGTGACCGGACTAGTACCCTTTACAATGAGCAGTTCTTC	CASSDRTSTLYNEQFF
TRBV6-1	TRBJ2-4	once	NA	TGTGCCAGCAGTGAACAGACAGACTTAGCCAAAAACATTCAGTACTTC	CASSEQTDLAKNIQYF
TRBV5-1	TRBJ2-2	NA	TRBD2	TGCGCCAGCAGCTTCCTAGCGGGGGGCGCGAACACCGGGGAGCTGTTTTTT	CASSFLAGGANTGELFF
TRBV4-1	TRBJ1-1	NA	NA	TGCGCCAGCAGCCAGAGGGACACCTATCCTGGCGCTGAAGCTTTCTTT	CASSQRDTYPGAEAFF
TRBV12-3/TRBV12-4	TRBJ1-2	NA	NA	TGTGCCAGCAGTTTAGGGACACCTTATGGCTACACCTTC	CASSLGTPYGYTF
TRBV5-4	TRBJ2-1	NA	TRBD2	TGTGCCAGCAGCTTGGGATTCTGGACTAGCGGCAATGAGCAGTTCTTC	CASSLGFWTSGNEQFF
TRBV11-2	TRBJ1-2	NA	NA	TGTGCCAGCAGGCCCCAATCGGGGTACGGCTACACCTTC	CASRPQSGYGYTF
TRBV27	TRBJ1-2	NA	TRBD1	TGTGCCAGCAGTTCCCCCACGCACAGGGGCGTGGGGGGCTACACCTTC	CASSSPTHRGVGGYTF
TRBV3-1/TRBV3-2	TRBJ2-3	once	NA	TGTGCCAGCAGCCAAGAGGGTACGAGGAATACGCAGTATTTT	CASSQEGTRNTQYF
TRBV29-1	TRBJ1-1	NA	NA	TGCAGCGTTGTCTGGGGGCTGAAGACTGAAGCTTTCTTT	CSVVWGLKTEAFF
TRBV30	TRBJ1-1	NA	TRBD1	TGTGCCTGGAGTGCGCTTACAGGGGCCACTGAAGCTTTCTTT	CAWSALTGATEAFF
TRBV7-9	TRBJ2-1	NA	TRBD2	TGTGCCAGCAGCCCCCCCTCGCGGGGGGGGTCCTTGCTTGAGCAGTTCTTC	CASSPPSRGGSLLEQFF
TRBV5-4	TRBJ1-3	NA	NA	TGTGCCAGCAGCAAAGACGGGTCTTACTCTGGAAACACCATATATTTT	CASSKDGSYSGNTIYF
TRBV25-1	TRBJ1-1	NA	NA	TGTGCCAGCAGTGAGCGGTTCAACAGGGACCCGAACACTGAAGCTTTCTTT	CASSERFNRDPNTEAFF
TRBV3-1/TRBV3-2	TRBJ2-1	once	TRBD1	TGTGCCAGCGAAGGGGGCGGTGAGCAGTTCTTC	CASEGGGEQFF
TRBV25-1	TRBJ1-5	NA	TRBD1	TGTGCCAGCAGCCCGGGACAGGAAATCAATCAGCCCCAGCATTTT	CASSPGQEINQPQHF
TRBV5-1	TRBJ1-6	NA	NA	TGCGCCAGCAGCTCCGGACAGATAAATTCACCCCTCCACTTT	CASSSGQINSPLHF
TRBV19	TRBJ1-6	NA	NA	TGTGCCAGTAGTATAGTTCTCGGGGGGAATTCACCCCTCCACTTT	CASSIVLGGNSPLHF
TRBV10-3	TRBJ2-6	NA	NA	TGTGCCATCAGTGAGACAGGGTTCGGGGCCAACGTCCTGACTTTC	CAISETGFGANVLTF
TRBV4-1	TRBJ1-1	NA	NA	TGCGCCAGCAGCCAAGCTATGAACACTGAAGCTTTCTTT	CASSQAMNTEAFF
TRBV29-1	TRBJ1-1	NA	NA	TGCAGCGTTGTCAGAAAACTGAACACTGAAGCTTTCTTT	CSVVRKLNTEAFF